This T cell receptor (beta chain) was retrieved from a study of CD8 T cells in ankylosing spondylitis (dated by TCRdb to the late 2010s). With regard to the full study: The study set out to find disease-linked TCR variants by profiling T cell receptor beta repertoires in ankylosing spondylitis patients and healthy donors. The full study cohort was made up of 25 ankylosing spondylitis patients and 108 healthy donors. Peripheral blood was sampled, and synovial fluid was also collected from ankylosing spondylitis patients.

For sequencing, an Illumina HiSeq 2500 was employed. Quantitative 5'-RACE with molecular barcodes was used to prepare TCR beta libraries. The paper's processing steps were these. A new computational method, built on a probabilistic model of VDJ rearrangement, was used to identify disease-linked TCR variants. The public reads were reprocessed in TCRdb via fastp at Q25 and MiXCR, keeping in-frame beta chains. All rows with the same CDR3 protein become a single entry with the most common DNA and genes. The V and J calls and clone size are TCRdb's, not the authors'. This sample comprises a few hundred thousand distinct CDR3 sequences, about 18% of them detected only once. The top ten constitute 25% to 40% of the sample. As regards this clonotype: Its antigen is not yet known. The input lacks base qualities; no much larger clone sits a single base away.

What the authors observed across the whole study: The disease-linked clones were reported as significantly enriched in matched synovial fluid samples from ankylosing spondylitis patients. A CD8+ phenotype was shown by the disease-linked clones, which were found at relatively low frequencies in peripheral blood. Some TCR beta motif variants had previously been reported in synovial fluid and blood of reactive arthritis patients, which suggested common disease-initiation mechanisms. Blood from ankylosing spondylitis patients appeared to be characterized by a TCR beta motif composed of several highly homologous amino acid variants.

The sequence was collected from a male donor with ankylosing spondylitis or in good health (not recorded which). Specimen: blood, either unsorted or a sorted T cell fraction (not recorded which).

The sequenced DNA: TGCGCCAGCAGCGAAACGTCGGCTAGCGGGAGGGCCGACCAAGAGACCCAGTACTTC. It specifies CASSETSASGRADQETQYF. In this chain, TRBV4-3 is recombined with TRBJ2-5; 12 bases in between match TRBD2. Unmatched junction bases come to 13, with V trimmed by 5 bases and J by 0 bases. Counted from cysteine to phenylalanine, this CDR3 has 19 amino acids. Just CDR3 DNA is preserved here, 57 bases in frame from base 1. CDR1 and CDR2, looked up from the germline V gene, are LGHNA and YSLEER.